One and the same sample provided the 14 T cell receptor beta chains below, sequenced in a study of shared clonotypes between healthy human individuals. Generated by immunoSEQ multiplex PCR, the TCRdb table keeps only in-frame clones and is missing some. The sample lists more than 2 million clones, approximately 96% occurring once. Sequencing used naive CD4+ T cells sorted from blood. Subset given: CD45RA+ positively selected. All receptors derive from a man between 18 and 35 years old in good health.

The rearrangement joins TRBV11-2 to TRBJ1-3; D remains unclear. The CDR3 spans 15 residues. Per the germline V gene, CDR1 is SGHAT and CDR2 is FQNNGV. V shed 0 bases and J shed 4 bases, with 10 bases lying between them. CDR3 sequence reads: CASSLDLRTGNTIYF. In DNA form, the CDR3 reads TGTGCCAGCAGCTTAGACCTTAGGACCGGAAACACCATATATTTT.

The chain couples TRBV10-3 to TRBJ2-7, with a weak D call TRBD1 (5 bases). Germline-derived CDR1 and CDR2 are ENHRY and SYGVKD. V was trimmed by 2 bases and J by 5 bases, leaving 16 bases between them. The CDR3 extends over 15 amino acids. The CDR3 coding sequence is TGTGCCATCAGTGAGAATCCCAGGGTGGGCCACGAGCAGTACTTC. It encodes CAISENPRVGHEQYF.

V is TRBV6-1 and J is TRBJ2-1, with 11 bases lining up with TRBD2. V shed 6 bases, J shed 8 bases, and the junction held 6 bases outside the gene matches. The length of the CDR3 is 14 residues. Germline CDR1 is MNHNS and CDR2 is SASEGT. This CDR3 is CASSIAGGPYEQFF. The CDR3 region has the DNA TGTGCCAGCAGCATAGCGGGAGGGCCCTATGAGCAGTTCTTC.

CDR3 region: CATTTDRVNGYTF. The CDR3 bases are TGTGCCACCACTACGGACAGGGTGAATGGCTACACCTTC. V is TRBV15 and J is TRBJ1-2, with 8 bases lining up with TRBD1. The J segment lost 6 bases and the V segment lost 7 bases, leaving 7 bases of the junction unmatched. Looked up from germline, CDR1 is LNHNV and CDR2 is YYDKDF (reference sequence). The length of the CDR3 is 13 residues.

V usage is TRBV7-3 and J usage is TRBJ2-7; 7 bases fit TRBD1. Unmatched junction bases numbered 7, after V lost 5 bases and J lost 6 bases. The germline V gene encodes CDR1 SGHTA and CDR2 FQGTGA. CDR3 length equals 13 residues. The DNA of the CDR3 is TGTGCCAGCAGCACCACAGGGGTTAGCGAGCAGTACTTC. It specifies CASSTTGVSEQYF.

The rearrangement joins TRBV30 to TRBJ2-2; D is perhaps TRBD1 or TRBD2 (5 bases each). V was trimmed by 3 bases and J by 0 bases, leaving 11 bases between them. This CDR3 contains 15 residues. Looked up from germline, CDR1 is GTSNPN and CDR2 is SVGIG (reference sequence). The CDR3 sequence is CAWSSGTANTGELFF. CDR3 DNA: TGTGCCTGGAGCTCCGGGACGGCGAACACCGGGGAGCTGTTTTTT.

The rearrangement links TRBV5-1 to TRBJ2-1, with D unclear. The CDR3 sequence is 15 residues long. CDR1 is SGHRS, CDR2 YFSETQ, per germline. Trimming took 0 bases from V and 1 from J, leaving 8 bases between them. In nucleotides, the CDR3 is TGCGCCAGCAGCTTGGGGCCGTTATCCTACAATGAGCAGTTCTTC. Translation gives CASSLGPLSYNEQFF.

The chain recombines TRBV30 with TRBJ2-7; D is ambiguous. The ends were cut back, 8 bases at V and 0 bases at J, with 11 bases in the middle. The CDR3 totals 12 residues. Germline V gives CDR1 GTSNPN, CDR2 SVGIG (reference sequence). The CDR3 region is CAGMRGSYEQYF. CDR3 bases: TGTGCCGGGATGCGTGGCTCCTACGAGCAGTACTTC.

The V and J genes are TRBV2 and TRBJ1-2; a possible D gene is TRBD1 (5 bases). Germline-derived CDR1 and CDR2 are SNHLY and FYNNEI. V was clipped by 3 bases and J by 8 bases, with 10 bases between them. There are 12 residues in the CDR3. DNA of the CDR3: TGTGCCAGCAGTGACAGGGAGAGGGGCTACACCTTC. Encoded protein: CASSDRERGYTF.

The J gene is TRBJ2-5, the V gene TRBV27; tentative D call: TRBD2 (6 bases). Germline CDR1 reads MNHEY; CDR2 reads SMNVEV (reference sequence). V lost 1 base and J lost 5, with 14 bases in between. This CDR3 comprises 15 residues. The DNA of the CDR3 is TGTGCCAGCAGTTTATGGGGGGACCTAGGGGAGACCCAGTACTTC. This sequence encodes CASSLWGDLGETQYF.

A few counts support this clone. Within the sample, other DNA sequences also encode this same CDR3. The CDR3 nucleotides read TGTGCCTGGAGTGTCGGTGGCGATGGCTACACCTTC. This encodes CAWSVGGDGYTF. The chain has TRBV30 and TRBJ1-2, with unresolved D. The CDR3 contains 12 residues. Trimming stripped 0 bases from V and 6 bases from J, with 8 bases between. Germline V gives CDR1 GTSNPN, CDR2 SVGIG (reference sequence).

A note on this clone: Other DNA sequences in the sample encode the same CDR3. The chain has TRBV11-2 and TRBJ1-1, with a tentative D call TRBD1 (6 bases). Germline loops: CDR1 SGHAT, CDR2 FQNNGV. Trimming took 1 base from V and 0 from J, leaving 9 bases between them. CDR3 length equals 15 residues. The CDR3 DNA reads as TGTGCCAGCAGCTTAGCGGGGGGCTTGAACACTGAAGCTTTCTTT. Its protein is CASSLAGGLNTEAFF.

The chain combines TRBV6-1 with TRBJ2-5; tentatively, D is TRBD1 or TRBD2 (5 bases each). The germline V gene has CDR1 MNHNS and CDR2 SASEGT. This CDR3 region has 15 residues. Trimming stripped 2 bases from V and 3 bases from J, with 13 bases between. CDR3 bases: TGTGCCAGCAGTGAATCGGGACGGAAGAAAGAGACCCAGTACTTC. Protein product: CASSESGRKKETQYF.

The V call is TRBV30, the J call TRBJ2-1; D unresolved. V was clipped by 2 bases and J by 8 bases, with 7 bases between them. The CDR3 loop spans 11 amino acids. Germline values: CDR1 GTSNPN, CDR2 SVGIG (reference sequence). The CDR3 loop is CAWSSLYEQFF. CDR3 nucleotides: TGTGCCTGGAGTTCGCTATATGAGCAGTTCTTC.